The entry below describes one T cell receptor beta chain. No antigen is known for it. Trimming took 7 bases from V and 7 from J; bases not matched to a gene: 15. The germline V gene has CDR1 SGHNT and CDR2 YYREEE (reference sequence). The CDR3 length is 15 residues. This entry is derived from a study of Ad26.COV2.S vaccination and SARS-CoV-2 variants. Background on the study: Participant was drawn from the COV1001 Ad26.COV2.S trial arm. Once or twice, 56 days apart, Ad26.COV2.S was delivered intramuscularly.

Repertoires were generated with immunoSEQ multiplex PCR, while TCRdb's copy carries only in-frame clones and drops some. Here the sample spans about 440,000 clones, around 90% being singletons. This sample's treatment: some 19 received Ad26.COV2.S at low or high dose, single or two shots; roughly five received placebo; per-sample allocation not given. Repertoires come from day 63 after the first vaccine or placebo injection. Study-level points and caveats: Vaccine recipients had higher spike-specific TCR breadth than placebo recipients.

The material was peripheral blood, obtained in a trial of Ad26.COV2.S vaccine versus placebo. The rearrangement joins TRBV5-4 to TRBJ2-7; 9 nucleotides agree with TRBD1. The sequence came from a person aged 18-65 years who received the Ad26.COV2.S COVID-19 vaccine or a placebo. The CDR3 region is CASSNPRDRANEQYF. Here the CDR3 DNA reads TGTGCCAGCTCTAATCCCCGGGACAGGGCTAATGAGCAGTACTTC.